The rows below give T cell receptor beta chains drawn from one sample of a study of human T cells and chemical hapten exposure. TCRdb re-called the RACE reads through MiXCR, storing one row per CDR3 protein. The sample carries under 450,000 distinct CDR3 sequences, 4.8% recorded once. Sequenced here: whole blood, sampled in connection with sensitization to the hapten diphenylcyclopropenone (DPC). Receptors originate from a woman aged 50 to 65 with alopecia areata. Some clones in this sample may be carry-over from other donors' samples. CDR3s include the opening cysteine and the closing phenylalanine or tryptophan. The order of the fields is J gene, clone size, D gene, V gene, CDR3 DNA, CDR3 protein. The D gene is left open where the match is weak. Clone size is stated in some rows and not others, as once, few, many or a class when expanded.

TRBJ2-1,NA,TRBD2,TRBV5-1,TGCGCCAGCAGCTTGGCCCCCGGACTAGCGGGTCAGAGGGAGCAGTTCTTC,CASSLAPGLAGQREQFF
TRBJ1-4,many,TRBD1,TRBV27,TGTGCCAGCAGTTTCGAGGGGGCGGGTGAAAAACTGTTTTTT,CASSFEGAGEKLFF
TRBJ2-3,many,TRBD2,TRBV6-2/TRBV6-3,TGTGCCAGCAGTTTGATGACTAGCGGGAGGGCCAGAAATACGCAGTATTTT,CASSLMTSGRARNTQYF
TRBJ2-3,few,TRBD2,TRBV20-1,TGCAGTGCCAGCCCAGCGGGGGGGCCCGATACGCAGTATTTT,CSASPAGGPDTQYF
TRBJ2-1,many,TRBD2,TRBV3-1,TGTGCCAGCAGCCAAGGGGCTAGCGGGGGGGAGCAGTTCTTC,CASSQGASGGEQFF
TRBJ1-5,many,NA,TRBV29-1,TGCAGCGCCGCTTATAGCAATCAGCCCCAGCATTTT,CSAAYSNQPQHF
TRBJ2-7,many,TRBD2,TRBV6-1,TGTGCCAGCAGTCCCCTGGCGGCCGGGAGGACCCACGAGCAGTACTTC,CASSPLAAGRTHEQYF
TRBJ2-1,many,TRBD2,TRBV12-3/TRBV12-4,TGTGCCAGCAGCTCCTGGACTAGCAGCTACAATGAGCAGTTCTTC,CASSSWTSSYNEQFF
TRBJ2-3,NA,TRBD2,TRBV20-1,TGCAGTGCCCAGAGGGTAGCGGGAGGGCTAGCAGATACGCAGTATTTT,CSAQRVAGGLADTQYF
TRBJ2-5,NA,TRBD1,TRBV3-1,TGTGCCAGCAGCAAGACAGGGATTGGTCCAGAGACCCAGTACTTC,CASSKTGIGPETQYF
TRBJ2-3,many,TRBD1,TRBV20-1,TGCAGTGCTAGAATCACAGGGGGAGCGCGGGACACAGATACGCAGTATTTT,CSARITGGARDTDTQYF
TRBJ1-1,few,TRBD1,TRBV10-3,TGTGCCATCAGTGATTCCGGGACAGGGCGGACTGAAGCTTTCTTT,CAISDSGTGRTEAFF
TRBJ1-1,few,NA,TRBV29-1,TGCAGCGTTGAGTATAACACTGAAGCTTTCTTT,CSVEYNTEAFF
TRBJ2-3,NA,TRBD1,TRBV20-1,TGCAGTGCTAGCCGGGGACAGGATACGCAGTATTTT,CSASRGQDTQYF
TRBJ2-7,many,TRBD1,TRBV29-1,TGCAGCGTGAGGGACAGCTACGAGCAGTACTTC,CSVRDSYEQYF
TRBJ2-7,many,NA,TRBV9,TGTGCCAGCAGCGAGGGACCTACCCACGAGCAGTACTTC,CASSEGPTHEQYF
TRBJ1-2,many,NA,TRBV4-2,TGTGCCAGCAGCCAAGATATCCCTGACTATGGCTACACCTTC,CASSQDIPDYGYTF
TRBJ2-1,NA,NA,TRBV4-2,TGTGCCAGCAGCCGTTCGAGTTTTCTTGAGCAGTTCTTC,CASSRSSFLEQFF
TRBJ2-2,many,NA,TRBV5-1,TGCGCCAGCAGCTTGGTGGGGGAGAACACCGGGGAGCTGTTTTTT,CASSLVGENTGELFF
TRBJ1-1,many,NA,TRBV5-1,TGCGCCAGCAGCTTGGGGCAAATGAACACTGAAGCTTTCTTT,CASSLGQMNTEAFF
TRBJ2-7,NA,TRBD2,TRBV6-2/TRBV6-3,TGTGCCAGCAGTTACACCCGAACTACTAGCGGGAGAGTTGGGGAGCAGTACTTC,CASSYTRTTSGRVGEQYF
TRBJ1-1,many,NA,TRBV7-8,TGTGCCAGCAGCTTAGGGACAATCACTGAAGCTTTCTTT,CASSLGTITEAFF
TRBJ2-5,NA,TRBD2,TRBV7-9,TGTGCCAGCAGCTCTCGCGGGGGAAGCCAAGAGACCCAGTACTTC,CASSSRGGSQETQYF
TRBJ2-1,many,NA,TRBV30,TGTGCCTGGACCAGGGACGCTTACAATGAGCAGTTCTTC,CAWTRDAYNEQFF
TRBJ2-2,few,TRBD1,TRBV6-1,TGTGCCAGCAGTGAAGGGACAGGAATGCCCGGGGAGCTGTTTTTT,CASSEGTGMPGELFF
TRBJ2-3,few,TRBD2,TRBV20-1,TGCAGTGCCAGCCCCCTAGCGGGAAAAACAGATACGCAGTATTTT,CSASPLAGKTDTQYF
TRBJ2-3,many,NA,TRBV27,TGTGCCAGCAGTGCAGGAGTGCGGGGTCCTAGCACAGATACGCAGTATTTT,CASSAGVRGPSTDTQYF
TRBJ2-7,few,TRBD1,TRBV12-3/TRBV12-4,TGTGCCAGCAGTTTAGAGGGGGCCCCGGGGGAGCAGTACTTC,CASSLEGAPGEQYF
TRBJ1-1,NA,NA,TRBV12-3/TRBV12-4,TGTGCCAGCAGCAGGGGTGGGGTTGAAGCTTTCTTT,CASSRGGVEAFF
TRBJ1-2,NA,NA,TRBV4-1,TGCGCCAGCAGCCAAGATCAGGAAAGATTCCACTATGGCTACACCTTC,CASSQDQERFHYGYTF
TRBJ2-1,NA,TRBD2,TRBV4-2,TGTGCCAGCACCGGGACTAGCGGGAGGGCCATCGTTAATGAGCAGTTCTTC,CASTGTSGRAIVNEQFF
TRBJ2-7,NA,TRBD2,TRBV27,TGTGCCAGCAGTTCCCTTGGTAGCGGGACCTACGAGCAGTACTTC,CASSSLGSGTYEQYF
TRBJ2-2,many,NA,TRBV2,TGTGCCAGCAGAAAAGGACGGACGGACGGGGAGCTGTTTTTT,CASRKGRTDGELFF
TRBJ2-7,many,TRBD2,TRBV11-3,TGTGCCAGCAGCTTAGGCGGGAGGCGTGAGCAGTACTTC,CASSLGGRREQYF
TRBJ1-5,few,NA,TRBV7-9,TGTGCCAGCAGCTCCGGGTCGGGAAGGCCCCAGCATTTT,CASSSGSGRPQHF
TRBJ2-3,NA,TRBD2,TRBV2,TGTGCCAGCAAACCCAGAGCGGGGGGGCCTACAGATACGCAGTATTTT,CASKPRAGGPTDTQYF
TRBJ1-1,many,NA,TRBV12-3/TRBV12-4,TGTGCCAGCAGTTTCGGGGTCACTGAAGCTTTCTTT,CASSFGVTEAFF
TRBJ2-5,NA,NA,TRBV19,TGTGCCAGTAGTATAGGGGGCGCCGAGGAGACCCAGTACTTC,CASSIGGAEETQYF
TRBJ2-3,many,NA,TRBV18,TGTGCCAGCTCACCACGGGAAGAAACAGATACGCAGTATTTT,CASSPREETDTQYF
TRBJ2-1,many,NA,TRBV5-1,TGCGCCAGCAGCCCGCTCCGGAACCACAATGAGCAGTTCTTC,CASSPLRNHNEQFF
TRBJ1-2,few,NA,TRBV18,TGTGCCAGCTCACCAAATGAGCGCCGGGGCTACACCTTC,CASSPNERRGYTF
TRBJ1-6,NA,TRBD1,TRBV14,TGTGCCAGCAGCCAGGGGCCGGGACAGGATAATTCACCCCTCCACTTT,CASSQGPGQDNSPLHF
TRBJ1-1,many,NA,TRBV29-1,TGCAGCGTGAGGGGGGGTGAAGCTTTCTTT,CSVRGGEAFF
TRBJ1-1,NA,TRBD1,TRBV28,TGTGCCAGCAGTAAAACAGGGGAGTGGTCGGGGACTGAAGCTTTCTTT,CASSKTGEWSGTEAFF
TRBJ1-2,many,TRBD1,TRBV5-1,TGCGCCAGCAGCCCGGGGGACAGGGGATATGGCTACACCTTC,CASSPGDRGYGYTF
TRBJ2-3,many,NA,TRBV7-2,TGTGCCAGCAGCCGCTTCAAAGCAACAGATACGCAGTATTTT,CASSRFKATDTQYF
TRBJ2-1,few,NA,TRBV4-2,TGTGCCAGCAGCCAAGTAGGGTCGGATGTTTCGTTGAATGAGCAGTTCTTC,CASSQVGSDVSLNEQFF
TRBJ2-1,few,NA,TRBV20-1,TGCAGTGCTAGTAACCCCGGGGGCGGCTACAATGAGCAGTTCTTC,CSASNPGGGYNEQFF
TRBJ1-6,many,NA,TRBV3-1,TGTGCCAGCAGCCAAGAGAGAGGGCGGGACATTCATAATTCACCCCTCCACTTT,CASSQERGRDIHNSPLHF
TRBJ2-3,many,NA,TRBV29-1,TGCAGCGTTGAAGCACGGCTAACGGATACGCAGTATTTT,CSVEARLTDTQYF
TRBJ2-5,few,NA,TRBV14,TGTGCCAGCAGCCATTTTCACCAAGAGACCCAGTACTTC,CASSHFHQETQYF
TRBJ1-4,few,NA,TRBV2,TGTGCCAGCAGTGATTCGGGGGGAGAGAATGAAAAACTGTTTTTT,CASSDSGGENEKLFF
TRBJ1-5,NA,NA,TRBV7-3,TGTGCCAGCAGCTTTGGCTCCGGGACATATACTTCGGCTATCAATCAGCCCCAGCATTTT,CASSFGSGTYTSAINQPQHF
TRBJ2-2,NA,NA,TRBV7-2,TGTGCCAGCAGCTTGAGGACTCCCGCGAACACCGGGGAGCTGTTTTTT,CASSLRTPANTGELFF
TRBJ2-2,many,NA,TRBV29-1,TGCAGCGTCGAGACAGGATACACCGGGGAGCTGTTTTTT,CSVETGYTGELFF
TRBJ2-1,NA,TRBD2,TRBV7-7,TGTGCCAGCAGCATGAGCCCGGGGGGCAATGAGCAGTTCTTC,CASSMSPGGNEQFF
TRBJ1-4,NA,TRBD1,TRBV7-6,TGTGCCAGCTGGTCCGGGACAGCGAATGAAAAACTGTTTTTT,CASWSGTANEKLFF
TRBJ1-2,NA,NA,TRBV4-1,TGCGCCAGCAGCCAAGTATTGGTCCGGCAAGGCTACACCTTC,CASSQVLVRQGYTF